This TCR beta chain originates from a study of memory CD4+ T cells and cytomegalovirus serostatus. At the level of the study: Healthy Belgian adult donors included under ten CMV-positive and 24 CMV-negative people. General study points: Suggested: most of the CMV-linked TCR signature lies in CD4+ memory cells.

The method was immunoSEQ multiplex PCR; TCRdb's version includes in-frame clones alone and lacks a portion of them. This table has under 50,000 clones, around 70% appearing once. Trimming took 4 bases from V and 5 from J, leaving 15 bases between them. The CDR3 covers 14 residues. Germline CDR1 and CDR2: SGHRS and YFSETQ. This clone has just a few counts. Its target is not known. The sort gate was single viable CD3+CD4+CD8-CD45RO+ cells for memory CD4+ T cells. Sequenced material: memory CD4+ T cells from blood. The clonotype originates from an adult in good health and CMV-seropositive. The genes are TRBV5-1 and TRBJ1-2; a possible D gene is TRBD1 (5 bases). The CDR3: CASSPSGTQYGYTF. The CDR3 coding sequence is TGCGCCAGCAGCCCTTCCGGGACTCAGTATGGCTACACCTTC.